This TCR beta chain was sequenced for a study of blood T cells in healthy people across ages. General observations from the study: Roughly linear age-related decline in beta diversity appeared, significant by age roughly 40. Considered underestimates were the diversity estimates obtained from one million T cells.

This clonotype was picked up many times. Its antigen is unknown. PBMCs were isolated at a quantity of at least 6.5 million per sample. Together with a sample-barcoded 5' primer, a J-beta primer mix was included in a second PCR lasting roughly 6 to 12 cycles. TCRdb itself ran the 5' RACE reads through MiXCR, one entry per CDR3 protein. In the table there are 850,000 or so distinct CDR3 sequences, more than 25% of which are singletons. V was pared by 2 bases and J by 10 bases, with 7 bases between. Germline V lookup: CDR1 SGHRS, CDR2 YFSETQ. The length of the CDR3 is 11 residues. This rearrangement joins TRBV5-1 to TRBJ2-1; D might be TRBD1 (5 bases). The sequencing input was blood. The TCR originated in a woman older than 75 in good health. The CDR3 spells CASSFDREQFF. DNA of the CDR3: TGCGCCAGCAGCTTCGACAGAGAGCAGTTCTTC.